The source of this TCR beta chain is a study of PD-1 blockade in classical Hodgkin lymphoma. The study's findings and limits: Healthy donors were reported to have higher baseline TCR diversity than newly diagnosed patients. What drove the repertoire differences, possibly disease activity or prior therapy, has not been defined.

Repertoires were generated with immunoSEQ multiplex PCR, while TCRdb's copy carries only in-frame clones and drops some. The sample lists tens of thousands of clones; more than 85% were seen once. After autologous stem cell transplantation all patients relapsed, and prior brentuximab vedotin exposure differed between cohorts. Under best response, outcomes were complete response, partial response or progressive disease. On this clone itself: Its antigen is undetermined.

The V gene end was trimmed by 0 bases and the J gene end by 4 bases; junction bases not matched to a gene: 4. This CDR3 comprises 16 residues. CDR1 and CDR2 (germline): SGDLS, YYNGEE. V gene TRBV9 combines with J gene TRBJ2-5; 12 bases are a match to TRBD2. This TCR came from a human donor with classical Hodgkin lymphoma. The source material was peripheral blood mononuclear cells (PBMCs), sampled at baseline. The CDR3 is CASSVGTSGAPETQYF. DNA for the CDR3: TGTGCCAGCAGCGTAGGGACTAGCGGGGCTCCAGAGACCCAGTACTTC.